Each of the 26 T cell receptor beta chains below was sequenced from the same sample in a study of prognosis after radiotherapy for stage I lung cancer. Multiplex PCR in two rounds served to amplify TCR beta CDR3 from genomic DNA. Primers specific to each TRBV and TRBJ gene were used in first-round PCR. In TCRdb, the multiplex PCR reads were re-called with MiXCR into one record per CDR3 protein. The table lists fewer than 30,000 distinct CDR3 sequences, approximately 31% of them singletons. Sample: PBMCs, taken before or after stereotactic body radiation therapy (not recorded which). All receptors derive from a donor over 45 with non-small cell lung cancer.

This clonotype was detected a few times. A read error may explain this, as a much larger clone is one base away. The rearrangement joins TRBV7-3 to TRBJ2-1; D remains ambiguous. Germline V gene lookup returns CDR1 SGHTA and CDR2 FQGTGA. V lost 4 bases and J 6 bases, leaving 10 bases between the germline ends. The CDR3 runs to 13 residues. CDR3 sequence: CASSSDPRNEQFF. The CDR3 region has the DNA TGTGCCAGCAGCTCCGATCCACGCAATGAGCAGTTCTTC. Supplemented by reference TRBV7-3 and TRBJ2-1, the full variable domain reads GAGVSQTPSNKVTEKGKYVELRCDPISGHTALYWYRQSLGQGPEFLIYFQGTGAADDSGLPNDRFFAVRPEGSVSTLKIQRTERGDSAVYLCASSSDPRNEQFFGPGTRLTVL.

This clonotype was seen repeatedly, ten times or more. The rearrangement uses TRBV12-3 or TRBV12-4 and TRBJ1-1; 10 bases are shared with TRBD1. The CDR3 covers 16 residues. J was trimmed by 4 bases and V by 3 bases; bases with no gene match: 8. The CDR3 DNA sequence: TGTGCCAGCAGTTTCGCCCGACAGGGGGCGGTCACTGAAGCTTTCTTT. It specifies CASSFARQGAVTEAFF.

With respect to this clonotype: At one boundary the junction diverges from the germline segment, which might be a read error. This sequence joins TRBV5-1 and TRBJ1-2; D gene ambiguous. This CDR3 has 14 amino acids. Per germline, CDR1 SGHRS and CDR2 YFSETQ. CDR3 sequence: CASSADSQIYGHTF. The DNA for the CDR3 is TGCGCCAGCAGCGCGGACTCTCAAATTTATGGCCACACCTTC.

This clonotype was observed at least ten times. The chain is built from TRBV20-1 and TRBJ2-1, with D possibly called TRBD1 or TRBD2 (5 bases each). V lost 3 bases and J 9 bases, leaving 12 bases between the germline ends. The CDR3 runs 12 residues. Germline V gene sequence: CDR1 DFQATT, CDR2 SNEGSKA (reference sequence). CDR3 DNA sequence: TGCAGTGCTAGCCCTGGGACGGTTGAGCAGTTCTTC. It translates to CSASPGTVEQFF.

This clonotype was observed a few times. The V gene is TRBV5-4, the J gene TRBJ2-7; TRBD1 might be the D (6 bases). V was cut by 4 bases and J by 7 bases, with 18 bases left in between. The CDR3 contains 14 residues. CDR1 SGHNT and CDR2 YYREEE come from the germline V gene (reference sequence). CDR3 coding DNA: TGTGCCAGCAGCCCCCGGCAGGGGAAATTGGAGCAGTACTTC. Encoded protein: CASSPRQGKLEQYF.

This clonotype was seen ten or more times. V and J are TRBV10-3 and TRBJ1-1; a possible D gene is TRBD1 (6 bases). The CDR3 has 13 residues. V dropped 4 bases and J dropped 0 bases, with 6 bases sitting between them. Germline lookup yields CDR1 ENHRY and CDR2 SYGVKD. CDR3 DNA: TGTGCCATCAGTGGGACAGTGAACACTGAAGCTTTCTTT. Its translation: CAISGTVNTEAFF.

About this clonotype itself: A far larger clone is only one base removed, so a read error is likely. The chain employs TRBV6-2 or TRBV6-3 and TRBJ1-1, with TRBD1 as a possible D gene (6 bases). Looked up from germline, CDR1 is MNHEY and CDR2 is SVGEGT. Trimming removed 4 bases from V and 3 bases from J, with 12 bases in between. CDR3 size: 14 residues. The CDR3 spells CASSFYREDTEAFF. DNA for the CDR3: TGTGCCAGCAGTTTCTACAGGGAAGACACTGAAGCTTTCTTT.

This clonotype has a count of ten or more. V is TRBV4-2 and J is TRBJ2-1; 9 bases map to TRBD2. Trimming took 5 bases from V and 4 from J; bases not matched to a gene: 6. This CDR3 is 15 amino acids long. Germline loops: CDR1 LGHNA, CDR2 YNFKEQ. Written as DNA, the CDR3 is TGTGCCAGCAGCTTTAGCGGGGGTCTATACAATGAGCAGTTCTTC. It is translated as CASSFSGGLYNEQFF.

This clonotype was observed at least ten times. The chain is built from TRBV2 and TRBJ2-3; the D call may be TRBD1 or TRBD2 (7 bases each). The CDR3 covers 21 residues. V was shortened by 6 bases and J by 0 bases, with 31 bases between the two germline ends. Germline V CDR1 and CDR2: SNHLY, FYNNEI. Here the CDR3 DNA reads TGTGCCAGCAGACGGAGGGGGCTAGCGAAGGGGGGGGTGCATAGCACAGATACGCAGTATTTT. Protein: CASRRRGLAKGGVHSTDTQYF. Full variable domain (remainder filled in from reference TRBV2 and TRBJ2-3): EPEVTQTPSHQVTQMGQEVILRCVPISNHLYFYWYRQILGQKVEFLVSFYNNEISEKSEIFDDQFSVERPDGSNFTLKIRSTKLEDSAMYFCASRRRGLAKGGVHSTDTQYFGPGTRLTVL.

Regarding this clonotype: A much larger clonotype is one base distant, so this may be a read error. Written as DNA, the CDR3 is TGTGCCAGTAGTATCACCGCAGGGAATGGCTACACCTTC. Protein product: CASSITAGNGYTF. The chain carries TRBV19 and TRBJ1-2; D possibly corresponds to TRBD1 (5 bases). This CDR3 comprises 13 residues. The ends were cut back, 3 bases at V and 6 bases at J, with 11 bases in the middle. The V gene's germline CDR1 is LNHDA and CDR2 SQIVND (reference sequence).

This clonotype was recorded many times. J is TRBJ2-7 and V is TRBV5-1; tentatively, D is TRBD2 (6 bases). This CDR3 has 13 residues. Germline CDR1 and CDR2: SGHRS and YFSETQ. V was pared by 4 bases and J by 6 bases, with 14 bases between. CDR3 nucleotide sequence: TGCGCCAGCAGCCCGCGGGGAGGCGCCGAGCAGTACTTC. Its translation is CASSPRGGAEQYF.

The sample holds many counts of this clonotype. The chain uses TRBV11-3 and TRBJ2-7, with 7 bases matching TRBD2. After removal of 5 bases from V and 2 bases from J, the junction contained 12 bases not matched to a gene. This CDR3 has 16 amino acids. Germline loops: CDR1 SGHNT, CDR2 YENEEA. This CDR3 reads CASSLDWPAGTYEQYF. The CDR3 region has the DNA TGTGCCAGCAGCCTCGACTGGCCAGCGGGAACCTACGAGCAGTACTTC.

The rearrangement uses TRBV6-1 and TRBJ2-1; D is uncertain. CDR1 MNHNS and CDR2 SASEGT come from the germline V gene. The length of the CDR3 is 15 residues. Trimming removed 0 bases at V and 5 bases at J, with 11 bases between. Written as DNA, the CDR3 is TGTGCCAGCAGTGAAGCCCGGGTTGGGAACAATGAGCAGTTCTTC. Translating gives CASSEARVGNNEQFF.

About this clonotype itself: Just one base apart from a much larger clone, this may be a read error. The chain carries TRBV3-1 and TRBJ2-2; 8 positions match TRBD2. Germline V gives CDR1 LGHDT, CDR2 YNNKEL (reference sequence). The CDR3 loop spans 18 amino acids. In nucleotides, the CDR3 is TGTGCCAGCATCCAACTAGGGTCGACTAGCGTAGACACCGGGGAGCTGTTTTTT. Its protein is CASIQLGSTSVDTGELFF.

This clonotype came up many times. In DNA form, the CDR3 reads TGTGCCAGTAGTACCACAGGACAGGGTGCTGGAAACACCATATATTTT. Its protein is CASSTTGQGAGNTIYF. This chain links TRBV19 with TRBJ1-3; TRBD1 aligns across 8 bases. Germline CDR1 is LNHDA and CDR2 is SQIVND (reference sequence). This CDR3 spans 16 amino acids. Losses at the gene ends were 4 bases for V and 2 bases for J; bases not matched to a gene: 7.

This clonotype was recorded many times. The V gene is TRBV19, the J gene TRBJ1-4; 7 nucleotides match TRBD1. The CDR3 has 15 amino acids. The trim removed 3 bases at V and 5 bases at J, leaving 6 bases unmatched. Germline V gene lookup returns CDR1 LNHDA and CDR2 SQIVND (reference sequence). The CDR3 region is CASSIFTGANEKLFF. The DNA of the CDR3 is TGTGCCAGTAGTATTTTTACAGGGGCGAATGAAAAACTGTTTTTT.

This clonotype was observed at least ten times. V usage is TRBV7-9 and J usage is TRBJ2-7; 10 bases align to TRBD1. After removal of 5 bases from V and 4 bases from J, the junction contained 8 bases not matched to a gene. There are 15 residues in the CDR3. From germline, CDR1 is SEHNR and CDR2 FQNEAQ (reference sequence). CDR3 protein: CASSPKTGGMYEQYF. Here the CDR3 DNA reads TGTGCCAGCAGCCCGAAGACAGGGGGCATGTACGAGCAGTACTTC.

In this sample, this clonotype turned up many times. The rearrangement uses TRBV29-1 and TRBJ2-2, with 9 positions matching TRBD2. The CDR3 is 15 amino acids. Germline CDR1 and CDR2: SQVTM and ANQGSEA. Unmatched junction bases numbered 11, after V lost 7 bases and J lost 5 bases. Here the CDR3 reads CSGAGGKGLTGELFF. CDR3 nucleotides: TGCAGCGGGGCGGGAGGGAAGGGTTTAACCGGGGAGCTGTTTTTT.

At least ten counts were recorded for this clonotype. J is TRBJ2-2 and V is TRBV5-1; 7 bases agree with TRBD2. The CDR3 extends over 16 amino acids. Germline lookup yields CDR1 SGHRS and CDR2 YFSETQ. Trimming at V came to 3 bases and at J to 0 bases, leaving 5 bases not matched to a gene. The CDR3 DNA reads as TGCGCCAGCAGCTCTACTAGCGCCGCGAACACCGGGGAGCTGTTTTTT. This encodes CASSSTSAANTGELFF.

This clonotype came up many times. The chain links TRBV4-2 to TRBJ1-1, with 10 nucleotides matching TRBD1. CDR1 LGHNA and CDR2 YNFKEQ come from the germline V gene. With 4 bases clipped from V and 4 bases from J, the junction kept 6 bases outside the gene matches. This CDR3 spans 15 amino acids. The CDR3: CASSPSDRGGTEAFF. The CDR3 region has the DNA TGTGCCAGCAGCCCCTCGGACAGGGGGGGCACTGAAGCTTTCTTT.

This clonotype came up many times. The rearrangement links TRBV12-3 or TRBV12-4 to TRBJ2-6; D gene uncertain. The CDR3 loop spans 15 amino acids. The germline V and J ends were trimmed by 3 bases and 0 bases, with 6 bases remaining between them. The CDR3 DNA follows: TGTGCCAGCAGTTTTCAATTCTCTGGGGCCAACGTCCTGACTTTC. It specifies CASSFQFSGANVLTF.

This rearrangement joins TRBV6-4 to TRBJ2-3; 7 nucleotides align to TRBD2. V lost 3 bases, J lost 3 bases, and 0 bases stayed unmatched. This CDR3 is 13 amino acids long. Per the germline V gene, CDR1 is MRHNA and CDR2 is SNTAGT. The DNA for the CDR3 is TGTGCCAGCAGTGAGCGGGAGACAGATACGCAGTATTTT. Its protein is CASSERETDTQYF.

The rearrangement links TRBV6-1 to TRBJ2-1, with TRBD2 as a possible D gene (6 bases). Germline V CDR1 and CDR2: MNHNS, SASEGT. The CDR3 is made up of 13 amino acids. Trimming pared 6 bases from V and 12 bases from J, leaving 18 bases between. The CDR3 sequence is CASRTSGWRGQFF. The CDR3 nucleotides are TGTGCCAGCAGGACAAGCGGGTGGCGGGGGCAGTTCTTC.

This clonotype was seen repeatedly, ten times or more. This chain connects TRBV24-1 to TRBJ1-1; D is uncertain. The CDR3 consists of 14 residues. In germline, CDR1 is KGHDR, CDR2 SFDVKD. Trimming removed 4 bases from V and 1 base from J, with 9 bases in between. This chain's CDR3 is CATSEPGPNTEAFF. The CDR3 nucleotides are TGTGCCACCAGTGAGCCCGGACCGAACACTGAAGCTTTCTTT.

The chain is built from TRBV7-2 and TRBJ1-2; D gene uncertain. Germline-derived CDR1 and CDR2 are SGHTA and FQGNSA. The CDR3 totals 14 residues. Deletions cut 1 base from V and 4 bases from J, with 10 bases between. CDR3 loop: CASSLGARAYGYTF. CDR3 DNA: TGTGCCAGCAGCTTAGGGGCCCGGGCCTATGGCTACACCTTC. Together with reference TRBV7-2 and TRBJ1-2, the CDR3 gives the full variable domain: GAGVSQSPSNKVTEKGKDVELRCDPISGHTALYWYRQSLGQGLEFLIYFQGNSAPDKSGLPSDRFSAERTGGSVSTLTIQRTQQEDSAVYLCASSLGARAYGYTFGSGTRLTVV.

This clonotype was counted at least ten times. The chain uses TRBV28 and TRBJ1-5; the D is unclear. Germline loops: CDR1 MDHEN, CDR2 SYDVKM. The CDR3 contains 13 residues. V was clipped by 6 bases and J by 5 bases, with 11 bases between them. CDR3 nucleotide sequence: TGTGCCAGCAGACCCGGGAGCGATCAGCCCCAGCATTTT. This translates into CASRPGSDQPQHF.